What follows are 2 T cell receptor beta chains derived from one specimen sequenced in a study of T cell responses to AZD1222 COVID-19 vaccine. This table comes from immunoSEQ multiplex PCR, and its TCRdb copy is limited to in-frame clones, with some not included. The repertoire includes approximately 70,000 clones, about four fifths of them detected once, and around 15% sits in the top ten. This specimen was peripheral blood, taken 28 days after the second AZD1222 dose. The receptors were gathered from an adult who received the AZD1222 COVID-19 vaccine.

The genes are TRBV5-6 and TRBJ1-6; D call uncertain. The CDR3 loop spans 16 amino acids. CDR1 SGHDT and CDR2 YYEEEE come from the germline V gene. Trimming shortened V by 0 bases and J by 7 bases, and 14 bases separated the two germline ends. Written as DNA, the CDR3 is TGTGCCAGCAGCTTGGGGGTCCGGGGTTACAATTCACCCCTCCACTTT. Its translation: CASSLGVRGYNSPLHF. The full variable domain, with the rest looked up from reference TRBV5-6 and TRBJ1-6, is DAGVTQSPTHLIKTRGQQVTLRCSPKSGHDTVSWYQQALGQGPQFIFQYYEEEERQRGNFPDRFSGHQFPNYSSELNVNALLLGDSALYLCASSLGVRGYNSPLHFGNGTRLTVT.

The chain links TRBV2 to TRBJ1-1; D remains unclear. V was pared by 10 bases and J by 1 base, with 19 bases between. The CDR3 spans 15 residues. Germline V CDR1 and CDR2: SNHLY, FYNNEI. CDR3 amino acids: CATKISSRANTEAFF. The CDR3 DNA reads as TGTGCCACCAAGATCAGCAGTCGGGCGAACACTGAAGCTTTCTTT.